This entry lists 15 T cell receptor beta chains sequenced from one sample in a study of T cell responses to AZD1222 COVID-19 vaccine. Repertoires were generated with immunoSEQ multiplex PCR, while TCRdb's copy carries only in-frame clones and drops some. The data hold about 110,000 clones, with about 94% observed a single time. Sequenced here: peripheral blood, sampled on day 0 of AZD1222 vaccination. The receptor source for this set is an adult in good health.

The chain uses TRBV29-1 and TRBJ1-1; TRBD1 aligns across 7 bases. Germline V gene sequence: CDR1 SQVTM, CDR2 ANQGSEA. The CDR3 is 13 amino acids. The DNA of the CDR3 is TGCAGTTTTAGGGTAGGGGGCCACACTGAAGCTTTCTTT. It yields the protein CSFRVGGHTEAFF.

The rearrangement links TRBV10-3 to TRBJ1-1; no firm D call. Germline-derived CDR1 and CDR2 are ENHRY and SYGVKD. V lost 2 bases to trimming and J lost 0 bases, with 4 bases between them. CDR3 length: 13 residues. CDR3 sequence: CAISETVNTEAFF. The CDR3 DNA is TGTGCCATCAGTGAGACAGTGAACACTGAAGCTTTCTTT.

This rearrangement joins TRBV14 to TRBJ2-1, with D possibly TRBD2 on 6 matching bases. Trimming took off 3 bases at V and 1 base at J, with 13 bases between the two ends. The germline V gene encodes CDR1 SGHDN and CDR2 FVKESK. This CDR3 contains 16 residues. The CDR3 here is CASSQLYGGSYNEQFF. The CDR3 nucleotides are TGTGCCAGCAGCCAGCTTTACGGGGGTTCCTACAATGAGCAGTTCTTC.

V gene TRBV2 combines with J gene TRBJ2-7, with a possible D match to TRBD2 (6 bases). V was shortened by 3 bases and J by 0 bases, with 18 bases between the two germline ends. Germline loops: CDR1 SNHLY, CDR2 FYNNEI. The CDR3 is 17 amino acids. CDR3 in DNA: TGTGCCAGCAGTGATGTATTCGGGACTTACACCTCCTACGAGCAGTACTTC. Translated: CASSDVFGTYTSYEQYF.

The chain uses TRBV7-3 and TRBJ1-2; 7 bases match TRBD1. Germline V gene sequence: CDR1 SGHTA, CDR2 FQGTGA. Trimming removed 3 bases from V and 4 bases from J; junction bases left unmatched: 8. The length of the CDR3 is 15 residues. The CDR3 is CASSFTGDPPYGYTF. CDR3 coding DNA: TGTGCCAGCAGCTTTACAGGGGATCCCCCCTATGGCTACACCTTC.

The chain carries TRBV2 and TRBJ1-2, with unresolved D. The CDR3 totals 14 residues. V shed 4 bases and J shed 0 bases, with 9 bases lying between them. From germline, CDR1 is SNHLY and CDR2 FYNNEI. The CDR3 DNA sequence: TGTGCCAGCAGTGTCAGCAAGTCTAACTATGGCTACACCTTC. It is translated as CASSVSKSNYGYTF. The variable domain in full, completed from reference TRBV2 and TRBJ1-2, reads EPEVTQTPSHQVTQMGQEVILRCVPISNHLYFYWYRQILGQKVEFLVSFYNNEISEKSEIFDDQFSVERPDGSNFTLKIRSTKLEDSAMYFCASSVSKSNYGYTFGSGTRLTVV.

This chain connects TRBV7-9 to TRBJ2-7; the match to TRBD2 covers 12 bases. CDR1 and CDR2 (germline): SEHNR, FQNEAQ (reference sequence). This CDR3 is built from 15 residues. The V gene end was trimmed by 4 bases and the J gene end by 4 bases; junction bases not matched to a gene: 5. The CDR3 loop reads CASSSGLAGLYEQYF. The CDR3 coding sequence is TGTGCCAGCAGCTCGGGACTAGCGGGCCTATACGAGCAGTACTTC.

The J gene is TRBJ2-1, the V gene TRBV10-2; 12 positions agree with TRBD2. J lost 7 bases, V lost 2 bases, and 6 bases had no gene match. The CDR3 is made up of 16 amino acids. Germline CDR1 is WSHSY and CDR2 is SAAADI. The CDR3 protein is CASSEGLAGYLNEQFF. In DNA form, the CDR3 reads TGCGCCAGCAGTGAGGGACTAGCGGGATACCTAAATGAGCAGTTCTTC.

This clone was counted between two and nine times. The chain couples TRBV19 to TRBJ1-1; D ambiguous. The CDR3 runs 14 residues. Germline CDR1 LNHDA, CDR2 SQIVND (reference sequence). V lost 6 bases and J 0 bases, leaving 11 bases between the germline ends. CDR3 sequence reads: CASRLSVVNTEAFF. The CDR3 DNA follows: TGTGCCAGTAGACTGTCTGTCGTGAACACTGAAGCTTTCTTT.

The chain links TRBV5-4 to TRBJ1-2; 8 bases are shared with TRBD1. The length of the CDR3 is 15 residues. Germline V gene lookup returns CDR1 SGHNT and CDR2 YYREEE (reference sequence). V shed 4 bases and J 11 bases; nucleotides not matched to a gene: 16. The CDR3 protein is CASSREWGGTGKYTF. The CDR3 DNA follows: TGTGCCAGCAGCAGGGAGTGGGGGGGGACAGGAAAATACACCTTC.

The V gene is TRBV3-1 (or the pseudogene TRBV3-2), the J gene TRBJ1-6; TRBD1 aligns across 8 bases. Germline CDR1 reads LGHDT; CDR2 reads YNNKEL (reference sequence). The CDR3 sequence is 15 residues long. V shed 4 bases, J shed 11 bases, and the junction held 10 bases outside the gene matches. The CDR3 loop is CASSPRGQGNTPLHF. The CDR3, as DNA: TGTGCCAGCAGCCCTCGAGGACAGGGAAACACACCCCTCCACTTT.

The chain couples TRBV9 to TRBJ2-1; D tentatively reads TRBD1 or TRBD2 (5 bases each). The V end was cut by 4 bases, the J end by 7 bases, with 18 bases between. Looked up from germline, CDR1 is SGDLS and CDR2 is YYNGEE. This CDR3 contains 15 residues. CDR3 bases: TGTGCCAGCAGCCCCCTACGGGGCGCATTGAATGAGCAGTTCTTC. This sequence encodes CASSPLRGALNEQFF.

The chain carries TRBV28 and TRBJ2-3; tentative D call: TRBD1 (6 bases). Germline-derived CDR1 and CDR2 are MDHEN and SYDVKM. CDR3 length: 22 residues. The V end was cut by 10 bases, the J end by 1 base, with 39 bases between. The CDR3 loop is CAIPPDIVTRATGLPRTDTQYF. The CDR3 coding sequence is TGTGCCATCCCTCCCGACATTGTGACAAGAGCTACAGGGCTCCCTCGCACAGATACGCAGTATTTT.

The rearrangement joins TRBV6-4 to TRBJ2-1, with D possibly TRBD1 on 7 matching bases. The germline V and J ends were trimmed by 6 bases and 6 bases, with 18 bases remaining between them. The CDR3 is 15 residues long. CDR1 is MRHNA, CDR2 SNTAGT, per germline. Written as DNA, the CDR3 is TGTGCCAGCAGCCAGGGGGTAGCGGCCTCCAATGAGCAGTTCTTC. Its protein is CASSQGVAASNEQFF.

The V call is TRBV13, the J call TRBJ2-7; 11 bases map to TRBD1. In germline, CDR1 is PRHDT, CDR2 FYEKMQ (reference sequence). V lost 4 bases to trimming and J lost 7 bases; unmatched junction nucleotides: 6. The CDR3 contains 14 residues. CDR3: CASSSGQGAWEQYF. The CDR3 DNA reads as TGTGCCAGCAGCTCCGGACAGGGGGCATGGGAGCAGTACTTC.